This TCR beta chain is drawn from a study of blood T cell repertoires in COVID-19. Whole-study context: Nucleic acid was either cDNA or gDNA, and it came from T cells, B-cell-depleted T cells, or PBMCs.

Original handling: Quantification of nucleated cells was approximated via reference gene primer amplification. The method was immunoSEQ multiplex PCR; TCRdb's version includes in-frame clones alone and lacks a portion of them. The V and J calls and clone size come from that table; D and trimming were worked out from the DNA. The sample has around 120,000 clones; about 80% are singletons. This sequence was found in a man between 35 and 55 years old with active or convalescent COVID-19. Sequences were obtained from peripheral blood.

The CDR3 DNA reads TGTGCCTGGAGCTCAGGGGCCCCCGGTGAAGCTTTCTTT. Translated: CAWSSGAPGEAFF. V is TRBV30 and J is TRBJ1-1, with D possibly TRBD1 on 6 matching bases. In germline, CDR1 is GTSNPN, CDR2 SVGIG (reference sequence). V was trimmed by 3 bases and J by 7 bases, leaving 15 bases between them. The CDR3 contains 13 residues.